These 27 T cell receptor beta chains came from one sample sequenced in a study of PD-1 blockade in classical Hodgkin lymphoma. Time point reported: cycle 4 day 1 (C4D1), after around six weeks of nivolumab. Every patient relapsed after autologous stem cell transplantation, and brentuximab vedotin exposure varied. Assay used: immunoSEQ multiplex PCR; TCRdb lists only in-frame clones, some missing. The sample includes tens of thousands of clones, 60% to 80% of them seen just once. Source: peripheral blood mononuclear cells (PBMCs), taken before the fourth cycle of nivolumab. The source of these receptors is a human donor with classical Hodgkin lymphoma.

The rearrangement joins TRBV5-6 to TRBJ2-6; D possibly matches TRBD1 or TRBD2 (6 bases each). V was cut by 6 bases and J by 4 bases, with 14 bases left in between. The CDR3 has 15 amino acids. From germline, CDR1 is SGHDT and CDR2 YYEEEE. CDR3 protein: CASTQWGAGANVLTF. For the CDR3, the DNA is TGTGCCAGCACCCAATGGGGGGCCGGGGCCAACGTCCTGACTTTC.

The chain has TRBV4-3 and TRBJ2-5, with TRBD1 matching over 8 bases. V shed 0 bases, J shed 7 bases, and the junction held 13 bases outside the gene matches. The length of the CDR3 is 17 residues. The germline V gene encodes CDR1 LGHNA and CDR2 YSLEER. CDR3 residues: CASSQDASQGAPGTQYF. DNA for the CDR3: TGCGCCAGCAGCCAAGACGCATCGCAGGGGGCGCCGGGGACCCAGTACTTC.

This clone came up a few times. This chain connects TRBV5-1 to TRBJ1-5; D is possibly TRBD1 (5 bases). The germline gives CDR1 SGHRS, CDR2 YFSETQ. The CDR3 covers 13 residues. The V end was cut by 1 base, the J end by 6 bases, with 8 bases between. CDR3 loop: CASSLLGGQPQHF. CDR3 sequence (DNA): TGCGCCAGCAGCTTGCTTGGGGGTCAGCCCCAGCATTTT.

The CDR3 DNA sequence: TGTGCCAGCAGTGTGGAGCGGGGGGGAACGGACGAGCAGTACTTC. Amino acid sequence: CASSVERGGTDEQYF. The V and J genes are TRBV2 and TRBJ2-7; 10 nucleotides match TRBD2. CDR3 length: 15 residues. Per germline, CDR1 SNHLY and CDR2 FYNNEI. V was clipped by 4 bases and J by 5 bases; unmatched bases: 8.

The CDR3 is CASSFSRGYEQYF. CDR3 DNA sequence: TGTGCCAGCAGTTTCTCACGGGGGTACGAGCAGTACTTC. The chain has TRBV27 and TRBJ2-7; TRBD2 is a possible D gene (6 bases). Germline CDR1 is MNHEY and CDR2 is SMNVEV (reference sequence). V dropped 3 bases and J dropped 4 bases, with 10 bases sitting between them. The CDR3 length is 13 residues.

V is TRBV10-1 and J is TRBJ2-7; D unresolved. CDR1 and CDR2 (germline): WNHNN, SYGVQD (reference sequence). With 4 bases removed from V and 6 bases from J, the gap between germline ends came to 16 bases. There are 14 residues in the CDR3. The CDR3 loop is CASSAETEDGEQYF. As DNA, the CDR3 is TGCGCCAGCAGTGCCGAGACTGAGGACGGCGAGCAGTACTTC.

This rearrangement joins TRBV30 to TRBJ1-3; D may be TRBD1 (6 bases). V gave up 4 bases and J gave up 4 bases, with 8 bases separating them. The CDR3 sequence is 12 residues long. Germline lookup yields CDR1 GTSNPN and CDR2 SVGIG (reference sequence). CDR3 loop: CAWKTGGNTIYF. In DNA form, the CDR3 reads TGTGCCTGGAAGACAGGAGGAAACACCATATATTTT.

This clone has just one count. The chain employs TRBV11-1 and TRBJ2-1, with TRBD2 as a possible D gene (5 bases). Looked up from germline, CDR1 is SGHAT and CDR2 is FQDESV (reference sequence). Trimming took off 1 base at V and 10 bases at J, with 17 bases between the two ends. This CDR3 is 15 amino acids long. Here the CDR3 DNA reads TGTGCCAGCAGCTTAGGAGAGTGGTTAAGGAGGGAGCAGTTCTTC. This sequence encodes CASSLGEWLRREQFF. The variable domain in full, completed from reference TRBV11-1 and TRBJ2-1, reads EAEVAQSPRYKITEKSQAVAFWCDPISGHATLYWYRQILGQGPELLVQFQDESVVDDSQLPKDRFSAERLKGVDSTLKIQPAELGDSAMYLCASSLGEWLRREQFFGPGTRLTVL.

About this clone: An end of the junction differs from the germline gene, which may be a read error. The chain recombines TRBV29-1 with TRBJ2-5; D could derive from TRBD1 or TRBD2 (5 bases each). The CDR3 is made up of 14 amino acids. The germline gives CDR1 SQVTM, CDR2 ANQGSEA. For the CDR3, the DNA is TGCAGCGTCTTAACCCCTTGGGACGGAGAGACCCGGTACTTC. Amino acids: CSVLTPWDGETRYF. The full variable domain, rest sourced from reference TRBV29-1 and TRBJ2-5, is SAVISQKPSRDICQRGTSLTIQCQVDSQVTMMFWYRQQPGQSLTLIATANQGSEATYESGFVIDKFPISRPNLTFSTLTVSNMSPEDSSIYLCSVLTPWDGETRYFGPGTRLLVL.

This chain connects TRBV6-5 to TRBJ2-5; 7 bases line up with TRBD2. CDR3 length: 15 amino acids. Looked up from germline, CDR1 is MNHEY and CDR2 is SVGAGI. Losses at the gene ends were 2 bases for V and 5 bases for J; bases not matched to a gene: 8. The CDR3 DNA sequence: TGTGCCAGCAGTTACCCGGGGGGTCAGCGGGAGACCCAGTACTTC. It encodes CASSYPGGQRETQYF.

This clone was observed a few times. This chain links TRBV2 with TRBJ2-3; D uncertain. Germline assignment: CDR1 SNHLY and CDR2 FYNNEI. V was shortened by 1 base and J by 0 bases, with 11 bases between the two germline ends. CDR3 length: 16 residues. The CDR3 nucleotides read TGTGCCAGCAGTGAAGGACACCTCTGGAGCACAGATACGCAGTATTTT. This codes for CASSEGHLWSTDTQYF.

The genes are TRBV10-1 and TRBJ1-5; weak D call: TRBD1 (6 bases). CDR1 is WNHNN, CDR2 SYGVQD, per germline (reference sequence). Trimming stripped 6 bases from V and 3 bases from J, with 15 bases between. The CDR3 totals 15 residues. The CDR3 spells CASRKGGRLNQPQHF. CDR3 DNA sequence: TGCGCCAGCAGAAAGGGGGGGCGGCTCAATCAGCCCCAGCATTTT.

The chain carries TRBV28 and TRBJ2-7; possibly TRBD1 for D (6 bases). The length of the CDR3 is 15 residues. Germline lookup yields CDR1 MDHEN and CDR2 SYDVKM. V lost 3 bases and J lost 1, with 13 bases in between. CDR3 amino acids: CASSFVGGPSYEQYF. CDR3 sequence (DNA): TGTGCCAGCAGTTTTGTTGGGGGCCCTTCCTACGAGCAGTACTTC.

J is TRBJ1-1 and V is TRBV27; 11 positions agree with TRBD1. Trimming cost V 6 bases and J 4 bases; bases outside gene matches: 4. Looked up from germline, CDR1 is MNHEY and CDR2 is SMNVEV (reference sequence). The CDR3 length is 14 residues. Written as DNA, the CDR3 is TGTGCCAGCAGGGACAGGGGGCCGGTCACTGAAGCTTTCTTT. Protein: CASRDRGPVTEAFF.

V and J are TRBV6-1 and TRBJ2-1; no clear D. CDR1 and CDR2 from the germline V gene are MNHNS and SASEGT. The V and J ends lost 4 bases and 2 bases respectively, with 3 bases between them. CDR3 size: 12 residues. CDR3: CASSVPYNEQFF. CDR3 nucleotides: TGTGCCAGCAGTGTCCCCTACAATGAGCAGTTCTTC.

The chain couples TRBV11-2 to TRBJ2-1; 7 bases match TRBD1. Germline CDR1 SGHAT, CDR2 FQNNGV. This CDR3 is 14 amino acids long. V dropped 1 base and J dropped 6; count of bases not matched to a gene: 3. In DNA, the CDR3 is TGTGCCAGCAGCTTAGTCCCAGGGGGCAATGAGCAGTTCTTC. Translation: CASSLVPGGNEQFF.

The chain is built from TRBV7-6 and TRBJ2-6, with D tentatively TRBD1 (6 bases). The V gene's germline CDR1 is SGHVS and CDR2 FNYEAQ. This CDR3 contains 16 residues. Trimming left V 6 bases short and J 0 bases short, with 12 bases between. The CDR3 DNA is TGTGCCAGCAGTTGGGGACACCGCTCTGGGGCCAACGTCCTGACTTTC. Translated: CASSWGHRSGANVLTF.

CDR3 nucleotides: TGTGCCAGCAGGCCAACAGGGGAGACGGCTGAAGCTTTCTTT. Amino acid sequence: CASRPTGETAEAFF. The genes are TRBV7-9 and TRBJ1-1, with 7 bases fitting TRBD1. This CDR3 contains 14 residues. Trimming took 6 bases from V and 6 from J; bases not matched to a gene: 10. Germline V gene lookup returns CDR1 SEHNR and CDR2 FQNEAQ (reference sequence).

This clone was seen more than once but under ten times. CDR3 sequence: CASSQDGAYSAGNEKLFF. As DNA, the CDR3 is TGCGCCAGCAGCCAAGACGGCGCCTACTCGGCGGGTAATGAAAAACTGTTTTTT. The V call is TRBV4-3, the J call TRBJ1-4, with no clear D. Germline V gene lookup returns CDR1 LGHNA and CDR2 YSLEER. Trimming cost V 0 bases and J 4 bases, with 18 bases left between them. There are 18 residues in the CDR3.

The CDR3 region has the DNA TGTGCCAGCAGCTTATGGGGACAGGGGAATGAAAAACTGTTTTTT. It specifies CASSLWGQGNEKLFF. The V call is TRBV7-2, the J call TRBJ1-4, with 10 bases matching TRBD1. The CDR3 covers 15 residues. The trim removed 2 bases at V and 5 bases at J, leaving 2 bases unmatched. Germline CDR1 is SGHTA and CDR2 is FQGNSA.

The J gene is TRBJ2-1, the V gene TRBV9; D remains ambiguous. The V gene's germline CDR1 is SGDLS and CDR2 YYNGEE. This CDR3 region has 16 residues. V shed 0 bases and J shed 6 bases, with 16 bases lying between them. The CDR3 nucleotides are TGTGCCAGCAGCGTAGTAGGTGGCAGAGTGAGCAATGAGCAGTTCTTC. It yields the protein CASSVVGGRVSNEQFF.

The chain employs TRBV6-1 and TRBJ2-1, with D perhaps matching TRBD1 (6 bases). Trimming took 4 bases from V and 4 from J, leaving 20 bases between them. This CDR3 has 17 residues. Per germline, CDR1 MNHNS and CDR2 SASEGT. Here the CDR3 reads CASSAFRLGARYNEQFF. CDR3 in DNA: TGTGCCAGCAGTGCCTTTCGCCTGGGGGCCAGGTACAATGAGCAGTTCTTC.

The chain employs TRBV2 and TRBJ2-1; 10 nucleotides match TRBD1. Germline V gene sequence: CDR1 SNHLY, CDR2 FYNNEI. The CDR3 is made up of 15 amino acids. Unmatched junction bases numbered 8, after V lost 4 bases and J lost 8 bases. CDR3 nucleotides: TGTGCCAGCAGTGGCTCAGACAGGGGGCTCGATGAGCAGTTCTTC. It yields the protein CASSGSDRGLDEQFF. The full variable domain, in which reference TRBV2 and TRBJ2-1 provide the parts outside the CDR3, is EPEVTQTPSHQVTQMGQEVILRCVPISNHLYFYWYRQILGQKVEFLVSFYNNEISEKSEIFDDQFSVERPDGSNFTLKIRSTKLEDSAMYFCASSGSDRGLDEQFFGPGTRLTVL.

The chain has TRBV12-5 and TRBJ2-5; a possible D gene is TRBD1 (6 bases). Trimming took 5 bases from V and 7 from J, leaving 17 bases between them. This CDR3 has 14 residues. Germline V CDR1 and CDR2: LGHNT, FRNRAP. The CDR3 DNA sequence: TGTGCTAGTGGTCGGGACACGACCCGGGGGACCCAGTACTTC. This translates into CASGRDTTRGTQYF.

The V and J genes are TRBV6-6 and TRBJ2-6, with D uncertain. CDR1 is MNHNY and CDR2 is SVGAGI in the germline V gene (reference sequence). This CDR3 has 14 amino acids. The V gene lost 0 bases and the J gene lost 6 bases, with 6 bases spanning the gap. The CDR3 loop is CASSYSQEANVLTF. As DNA, the CDR3 is TGTGCCAGCAGTTACTCGCAAGAGGCCAACGTCCTGACTTTC.

This chain links TRBV7-2 with TRBJ2-1; the match to TRBD2 covers 11 bases. The junction had 12 bases not matched to a gene; V was cut back by 7 bases and J by 7 bases. Germline CDR1 SGHTA, CDR2 FQGNSA. This CDR3 contains 16 residues. As DNA, the CDR3 is TGTGCCAGCACAAGATCTAGCGGGGGGAAGGAGAATGAGCAGTTCTTC. It encodes CASTRSSGGKENEQFF.

In DNA form, the CDR3 reads TGTGCCAGCAGCCCGAGGACAGTTACCTACGAGCAGTACTTC. Its translation is CASSPRTVTYEQYF. This sequence joins TRBV7-8 and TRBJ2-7; D might be TRBD1 (6 bases). Trimming pared 5 bases from V and 2 bases from J, leaving 13 bases between. This CDR3 is built from 14 residues. In germline, CDR1 is SGHVS, CDR2 FQNEAQ.